This TCR beta chain was captured by sequencing in a study of blood T cell repertoires in COVID-19. Study at large: Acute and convalescent COVID-19 specimens originated in the United States, Italy and Spain. Sample material is recorded as cDNA or gDNA derived from T cells, B-cell-depleted T cells, or PBMCs.

In the source study's methods: Amplification of reference gene primers was used by the study to estimate nucleated cell counts. Assay used: immunoSEQ multiplex PCR; TCRdb lists only in-frame clones, some missing. V and J calls and clone size follow that table, whereas D and trimming were derived from the DNA. The table lists around 190,000 clones, roughly nine tenths of them singletons. This CDR3 is built from 15 residues. V lost 6 bases to trimming and J lost 1 base, with 13 bases between them. Germline CDR1 reads PRHDT; CDR2 reads FYEKMQ (reference sequence). The rearrangement joins TRBV13 to TRBJ2-1; tentative D call: TRBD2 (7 bases). The sample comprised peripheral blood. The source is a man aged 25 to 45 with acute or convalescent COVID-19. CDR3 in amino acids: CASRYGGPSYNEQFF. As DNA, the CDR3 is TGTGCCAGCAGGTACGGGGGGCCATCCTACAATGAGCAGTTCTTC.